These 25 T cell receptor beta chains share one sample of origin, sequenced in a study of circulating CD8 cells and anti-PD-1 response in melanoma. Each library started from 15 ng of total RNA using the QIAseq Immune Repertoire TCR panel. MiXCR, applied by TCRdb to the reads, yields one record per CDR3 protein. The table includes over 400 distinct CDR3 sequences, approximately 5.2% detected once. From live CD3+CD8+TCRalphabeta+ cells, four PD-1 and/or TIGIT subsets were sorted. Sequencing used CD8+ T cells from PBMCs, obtained at baseline or after one month of anti-PD-1 therapy (not recorded which). The receptors come from a human donor with melanoma.

By sample share, this clonotype is large. The gene calls are TRBV25-1 and TRBJ2-7; D not certain. Per germline, CDR1 MGHDK and CDR2 SYGVNS. The ends were cut back, 8 bases at V and 3 bases at J, with 11 bases in the middle. The CDR3 loop spans 12 amino acids. CDR3 loop: CASAISVYEQYF. The CDR3 bases are TGTGCCAGCGCCATCTCAGTCTACGAGCAGTACTTC.

This clonotype is termed large. The V call is TRBV9, the J call TRBJ2-3; 10 nucleotides align to TRBD2. Trimming took 3 bases from V and 5 from J; bases not matched to a gene: 6. The CDR3 length is 15 residues. From germline, CDR1 is SGDLS and CDR2 YYNGEE. CDR3 protein: CASSGTSGAGDTQYF. The CDR3 coding sequence is TGTGCCAGCAGCGGAACTAGCGGGGCCGGAGATACGCAGTATTTT. Full variable domain (outside the CDR3, taken from reference TRBV9 and TRBJ2-3): DSGVTQTPKHLITATGQRVTLRCSPRSGDLSVYWYQQSLDQGLQFLIQYYNGEERAKGNILERFSAQQFPDLHSELNLSSLELGDSALYFCASSGTSGAGDTQYFGPGTRLTVL.

This clonotype is deemed medium-sized (0.01 to 0.1%). DNA of the CDR3: TGTGCCAGCCGACAGGGAAGCTATGGCTACACCTTC. It translates to CASRQGSYGYTF. This rearrangement joins TRBV19 to TRBJ1-2, with TRBD1 matching over 7 bases. The V segment lost 9 bases and the J segment 4 bases; nucleotides outside the gene matches: 5. The CDR3 length is 12 residues. The germline gives CDR1 LNHDA, CDR2 SQIVND (reference sequence).

By frequency in the sample, this clonotype is medium-sized. The J gene is TRBJ2-7, the V gene TRBV20-1; 7 nucleotides align to TRBD2. The germline V gene has CDR1 DFQATT and CDR2 SNEGSKA (reference sequence). V was pared by 2 bases and J by 2 bases, with 3 bases of the junction left unmatched. The CDR3 is 13 residues long. CDR3 region: CSARKLAPYEQYF. As DNA, the CDR3 is TGCAGTGCTAGAAAACTAGCGCCCTACGAGCAGTACTTC.

This clonotype rates as large (0.1 to 1%). V gene TRBV7-2 combines with J gene TRBJ2-2; D remains ambiguous. The CDR3 sequence is 11 residues long. Trimming pared 8 bases from V and 4 bases from J, leaving 5 bases between. Germline lookup yields CDR1 SGHTA and CDR2 FQGNSA. The CDR3 coding sequence is TGTGCCAGCCCACGCACCGGGGAGCTGTTTTTT. It is translated as CASPRTGELFF. Variable domain in full (rest from reference TRBV7-2 and TRBJ2-2): GAGVSQSPSNKVTEKGKDVELRCDPISGHTALYWYRQSLGQGLEFLIYFQGNSAPDKSGLPSDRFSAERTGGSVSTLTIQRTQQEDSAVYLCASPRTGELFFGEGSRLTVL.

By share, this clonotype ranks as medium-sized (0.01 to 0.1%). J is TRBJ2-1 and V is TRBV10-2, with TRBD2 matching 10 bases. The germline V gene encodes CDR1 WSHSY and CDR2 SAAADI. This CDR3 spans 16 amino acids. J was trimmed by 5 bases and V by 7 bases; bases with no gene match: 11. Written as DNA, the CDR3 is TGCGCCAGCACCGGACTCCTAGCGGGGGATAACAATGAGCAGTTCTTC. The encoded protein is CASTGLLAGDNNEQFF.

In this sample, this clonotype turned up a few times. The chain uses TRBV7-8 and TRBJ1-2, with D possibly TRBD1 on 5 matching bases. The V and J ends lost 1 base and 4 bases respectively, with 16 bases between them. Germline V gene data show CDR1 as SGHVS and CDR2 as FQNEAQ. The CDR3 loop spans 16 amino acids. CDR3 sequence (DNA): TGTGCCAGCAGCTTAGGGTCGATAGAAGGGGCCTATGGCTACACCTTC. The encoded protein is CASSLGSIEGAYGYTF.

In its sample, this clonotype ranks as large. The rearrangement uses TRBV4-2 and TRBJ2-7; D gene unclear. Germline V gene lookup returns CDR1 LGHNA and CDR2 YNFKEQ. The length of the CDR3 is 12 residues. V dropped 1 base and J dropped 7 bases, with 8 bases sitting between them. The CDR3 DNA follows: TGTGCCAGCAGCCAAGCCGGTGCTGAGCAGTACTTC. It translates to CASSQAGAEQYF.

This clonotype is medium-sized (0.01 to 0.1%) within its sample. This rearrangement joins TRBV30 to TRBJ2-7; 9 bases line up with TRBD1. CDR3 length: 16 residues. The germline V gene encodes CDR1 GTSNPN and CDR2 SVGIG (reference sequence). V dropped 3 bases and J dropped 4; count of bases not matched to a gene: 13. The CDR3 is CAWRPIWDRDLYEQYF. DNA of the CDR3: TGTGCCTGGAGACCCATATGGGACAGGGACCTTTACGAGCAGTACTTC.

This clonotype is labeled medium-sized (0.01 to 0.1%). The chain couples TRBV30 to TRBJ2-6; maybe TRBD1 (6 bases). This CDR3 comprises 14 residues. V gave up 4 bases and J gave up 4 bases, with 11 bases separating them. Germline CDR1 is GTSNPN and CDR2 is SVGIG (reference sequence). The CDR3 sequence: CAWMGAGGANVLTF. The CDR3 nucleotides are TGTGCCTGGATGGGGGCTGGCGGGGCCAACGTCCTGACTTTC.

This clonotype is labeled medium-sized (0.01 to 0.1%). V usage is TRBV20-1 and J usage is TRBJ2-3; 9 nucleotides match TRBD2. Germline V gene lookup returns CDR1 DFQATT and CDR2 SNEGSKA (reference sequence). J was trimmed by 2 bases and V by 6 bases; bases with no gene match: 15. The CDR3 has 17 residues. This CDR3 reads CSANTRLAEDNTDTQYF. DNA of the CDR3: TGCAGTGCCAACACCCGACTAGCGGAAGATAACACAGATACGCAGTATTTT.

In its sample, this clonotype ranks as large. The chain's CDR3 is CASTQWRVQETQYF. The CDR3 DNA reads as TGTGCCAGCACGCAATGGCGAGTCCAAGAGACCCAGTACTTC. The chain couples TRBV5-5 to TRBJ2-5; D uncertain. The CDR3 is 14 residues long. V was shortened by 6 bases and J by 1 base, with 13 bases between the two germline ends. The V gene's germline CDR1 is SGHKS and CDR2 YYEKEE (reference sequence).

This clonotype is medium-sized within its sample. V and J are TRBV28 and TRBJ1-6, with D perhaps TRBD1 (6 bases). The CDR3 totals 16 residues. CDR1 MDHEN and CDR2 SYDVKM come from the germline V gene. Trimming took 5 bases from V and 5 from J, leaving 16 bases between them. CDR3 bases: TGTGCCAGCAGTCCGGTGGGGGGCGAGGATAATTCACCCCTCCACTTT. Protein sequence: CASSPVGGEDNSPLHF.

This clonotype is deemed large. In nucleotides, the CDR3 is TGTGCCAGCAGTACATTCCGGGCCATACAAAACACCGGGGAGCTGTTTTTT. Translating gives CASSTFRAIQNTGELFF. This chain connects TRBV12-3 or TRBV12-4 to TRBJ2-2, with unresolved D. V was clipped by 5 bases and J by 2 bases, with 18 bases between them. CDR3 length equals 17 residues.

Relative to its sample, this clonotype is medium-sized (0.01 to 0.1%). This chain links TRBV19 with TRBJ2-2; 7 nucleotides match TRBD1. CDR3 length: 14 residues. The ends lost 4 bases at V and 6 bases at J; junction bases unmatched: 5. Per germline, CDR1 LNHDA and CDR2 SQIVND (reference sequence). The CDR3 nucleotides read TGTGCCAGTAGTAACCTTCAGGGGGCCGGGGAGCTGTTTTTT. It codes for CASSNLQGAGELFF.

This clonotype is deemed large. The V and J genes are TRBV7-2 and TRBJ2-3; 7 bases align to TRBD2. This CDR3 is 12 amino acids long. V lost 4 bases and J lost 9; bases outside the gene matches: 4. Germline V gives CDR1 SGHTA, CDR2 FQGNSA. The CDR3 nucleotides read TGTGCCAGCAGCTCTACTAGCGACACGCAGTATTTT. As protein: CASSSTSDTQYF.

By its share, this clonotype is medium-sized. DNA of the CDR3: TGCAGCGTTAAGGGGGAGAGCTCCTACGAGCAGTACTTC. Translation gives CSVKGESSYEQYF. The chain couples TRBV29-1 to TRBJ2-7, with D perhaps matching TRBD1 (6 bases). This CDR3 is built from 13 residues. V lost 5 bases to trimming and J lost 0 bases, with 11 bases between them. CDR1 is SQVTM and CDR2 is ANQGSEA in the germline V gene.

This clonotype is large (0.1 to 1%) in the sample. The V and J genes are TRBV21-1 and TRBJ2-7; no check of the table's D call, TRBD1, against the DNA was made. TRBV21-1 is recorded as a pseudogene. This CDR3 region has 14 residues. CDR3 protein: CASSQADRVYEQYF. DNA for the CDR3: TGTGCCAGCAGCCAAGCCGACAGGGTATACGAGCAGTACTTC.

The chain is built from TRBV20-1 and TRBJ1-5; 7 nucleotides align to TRBD1. CDR3 size: 16 residues. V lost 0 bases and J lost 7; bases outside the gene matches: 12. Germline CDR1 and CDR2: DFQATT and SNEGSKA (reference sequence). The DNA of the CDR3 is TGCAGTGCTAGAGAAGACGCCAGGGGGATAAGGCAGCCCCAGCATTTT. This translates into CSAREDARGIRQPQHF.

By share of the sample, this clonotype is large. The rearrangement uses TRBV14 and TRBJ2-3; D possibly corresponds to TRBD2 (6 bases). V gave up 4 bases and J gave up 2 bases, with 13 bases separating them. The CDR3 extends over 15 amino acids. CDR1 is SGHDN, CDR2 FVKESK, per germline. CDR3 sequence: CASSPGAANTDTQYF. CDR3 sequence (DNA): TGTGCCAGCAGCCCGGGAGCGGCGAACACAGATACGCAGTATTTT.

The sample holds a few counts of this clonotype. This could be a read error, since a much larger clone is one nucleotide away. Written as DNA, the CDR3 is TGCAGCGTTACCCGACTAGCGGGCACCCTGAGCTCCTACAATGAGCAGTTCTTC. Translating it yields CSVTRLAGTLSSYNEQFF. The chain recombines TRBV29-1 with TRBJ2-1; TRBD2 agrees at 10 bases. Trimming cost V 5 bases and J 0 bases; bases outside gene matches: 13. The CDR3 totals 18 residues. CDR1 SQVTM and CDR2 ANQGSEA come from the germline V gene.

In this sample, this clonotype is medium-sized. This CDR3 is CSVVGRSNYGYTF. DNA of the CDR3: TGCAGCGTTGTAGGGAGATCTAACTATGGCTACACCTTC. The rearrangement uses TRBV29-1 and TRBJ1-2; D is uncertain. This CDR3 is built from 13 residues. V lost 4 bases and J lost 0, with 9 bases in between. CDR1 and CDR2 (germline): SQVTM, ANQGSEA.

This clonotype is medium-sized in the sample. CDR3 region: CASSSGQGELFF. CDR3 DNA: TGTGCCAGCAGTTCGGGACAGGGGGAGCTGTTTTTT. This chain joins TRBV12-3 or TRBV12-4 and TRBJ2-2, with 7 bases aligning to TRBD1. This CDR3 is 12 amino acids long. Losses at the gene ends were 4 bases for V and 8 bases for J; bases not matched to a gene: 1.

In its sample, this clonotype ranks as large. This rearrangement joins TRBV11-1 to TRBJ2-7; a possible D gene is TRBD1 (6 bases). The CDR3 has 13 amino acids. Trimming cost V 3 bases and J 1 base, with 7 bases left between them. The germline V gene has CDR1 SGHAT and CDR2 FQDESV (reference sequence). CDR3 region: CASSFGQSYEQYF. The CDR3 DNA reads as TGTGCCAGCAGCTTTGGACAGTCCTACGAGCAGTACTTC.

This clonotype rates as large. The V gene is TRBV2, the J gene TRBJ2-2; a weak D match, TRBD1 (7 bases). CDR1 and CDR2 (germline): SNHLY, FYNNEI. This CDR3 region has 17 residues. V dropped 7 bases and J dropped 3 bases, with 21 bases sitting between them. This CDR3 is CASIPPEGALYTGELFF. The CDR3 DNA reads TGTGCCAGCATCCCCCCGGAGGGGGCTCTTTACACCGGGGAGCTGTTTTTT.